Each of the 5 T cell receptor beta chains below was sequenced from the same sample in a study of blood T cell repertoires in COVID-19 (dated by TCRdb to between 2020 and 2021). Library preparation used the immunoSEQ multiplex PCR assay. Held by TCRdb, this immuneACCESS table contains in-frame sequences only and omits some clones. Under half of the omission traces to an unresolved V gene where checked; the cause of the rest is unknown. Across this sample there are approximately 300,000 clones, with 90% seen only once. Clones ranked in the top ten supply roughly 6% of the sample. Sequencing was carried out using peripheral blood. The receptors stem from a woman aged 45-65 years with COVID-19, enrolled during active disease.

The chain uses TRBV5-1 and TRBJ2-3; D is possibly TRBD1 (5 bases). V lost 3 bases, J lost 0 bases, and 8 bases lay in between. Germline lookup yields CDR1 SGHRS and CDR2 YFSETQ. This CDR3 has 14 residues. In nucleotides, the CDR3 is TGCGCCAGCAGCTCGGACACCAGCACAGATACGCAGTATTTT. This translates into CASSSDTSTDTQYF.

The chain recombines TRBV15 with TRBJ1-1; D is ambiguous. The CDR3 spans 15 residues. Germline V CDR1 and CDR2: LNHNV, YYDKDF (reference sequence). Trimming left V 3 bases short and J 0 bases short, with 11 bases between. CDR3 loop: CATSRSPTVNTEAFF. In DNA, the CDR3 is TGTGCCACCAGCAGGTCCCCGACTGTGAACACTGAAGCTTTCTTT.

This chain connects TRBV19 to TRBJ1-1; D unclear. This CDR3 has 14 residues. CDR1 is LNHDA, CDR2 SQIVND, per germline (reference sequence). V was pared by 0 bases and J by 10 bases, with 15 bases between. CDR3 nucleotide sequence: TGTGCCAGTAGTATAGAAAGCCGTCTCTTTGGAGCTTTCTTT. Its translation is CASSIESRLFGAFF.

The genes are TRBV27 and TRBJ2-7, with D perhaps TRBD2 (6 bases). Germline V lookup: CDR1 MNHEY, CDR2 SMNVEV (reference sequence). V lost 0 bases and J lost 2, with 17 bases in between. This CDR3 region has 17 residues. The CDR3 loop is CASSLSRGLAPTYEQYF. The CDR3 nucleotides are TGTGCCAGCAGTTTATCGCGGGGACTCGCCCCTACCTACGAGCAGTACTTC.

The rearrangement joins TRBV15 to TRBJ1-4, with 7 bases identical to TRBD1. The V gene's germline CDR1 is LNHNV and CDR2 YYDKDF (reference sequence). J lost 5 bases, V lost 2 bases, and 5 bases had no gene match. The CDR3 has 15 residues. The CDR3 region is CATSRSGQPNEKLFF. In DNA, the CDR3 is TGTGCCACCAGCAGATCGGGACAGCCAAATGAAAAACTGTTTTTT.